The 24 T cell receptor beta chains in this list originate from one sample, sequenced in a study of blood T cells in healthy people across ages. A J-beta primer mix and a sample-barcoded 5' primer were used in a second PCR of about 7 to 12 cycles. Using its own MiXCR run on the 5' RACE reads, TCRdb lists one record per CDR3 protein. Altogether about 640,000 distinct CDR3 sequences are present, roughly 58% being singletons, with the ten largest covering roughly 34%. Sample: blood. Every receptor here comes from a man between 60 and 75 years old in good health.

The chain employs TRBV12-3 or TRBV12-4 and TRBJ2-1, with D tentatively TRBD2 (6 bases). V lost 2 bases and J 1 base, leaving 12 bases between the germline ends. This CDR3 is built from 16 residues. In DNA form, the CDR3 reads TGTGCCAGCAGTTTAATCGGGGGATTTTCCTACAATGAGCAGTTCTTC. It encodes CASSLIGGFSYNEQFF.

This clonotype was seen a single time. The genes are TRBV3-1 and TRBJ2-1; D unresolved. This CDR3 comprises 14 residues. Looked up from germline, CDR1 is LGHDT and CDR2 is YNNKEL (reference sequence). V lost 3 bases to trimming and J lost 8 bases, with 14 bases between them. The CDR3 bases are TGTGCCAGCAGCCAGGTTCGAGTCTGGGATGAGCAGTTCTTC. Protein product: CASSQVRVWDEQFF.

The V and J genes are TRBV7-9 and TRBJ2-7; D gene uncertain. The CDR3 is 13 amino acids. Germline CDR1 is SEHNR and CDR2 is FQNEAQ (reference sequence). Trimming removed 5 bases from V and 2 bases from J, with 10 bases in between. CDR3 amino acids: CASSPLGTYEQYF. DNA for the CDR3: TGTGCCAGCAGCCCCCTTGGAACCTACGAGCAGTACTTC.

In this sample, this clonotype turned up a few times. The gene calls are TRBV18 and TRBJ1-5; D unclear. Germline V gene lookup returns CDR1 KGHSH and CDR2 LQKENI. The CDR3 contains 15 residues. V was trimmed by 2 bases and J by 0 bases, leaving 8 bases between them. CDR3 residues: CASSPTGNSNQPQHF. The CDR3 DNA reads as TGTGCCAGCTCACCAACGGGGAATAGCAATCAGCCCCAGCATTTT.

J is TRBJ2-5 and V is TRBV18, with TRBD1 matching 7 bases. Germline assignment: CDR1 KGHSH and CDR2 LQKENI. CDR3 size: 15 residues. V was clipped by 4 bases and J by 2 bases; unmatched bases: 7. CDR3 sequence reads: CASSRTGQVQETQYF. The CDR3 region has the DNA TGTGCCAGCTCACGGACCGGACAGGTACAAGAGACCCAGTACTTC. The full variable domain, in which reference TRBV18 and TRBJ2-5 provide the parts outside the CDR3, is NAGVMQNPRHLVRRRGQEARLRCSPMKGHSHVYWYRQLPEEGLKFMVYLQKENIIDESGMPKERFSAEFPKEGPSILRIQQVVRGDSAAYFCASSRTGQVQETQYFGPGTRLLVL.

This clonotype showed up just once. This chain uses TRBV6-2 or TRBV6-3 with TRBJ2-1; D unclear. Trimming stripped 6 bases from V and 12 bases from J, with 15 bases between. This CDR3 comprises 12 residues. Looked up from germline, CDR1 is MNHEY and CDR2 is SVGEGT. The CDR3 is CASSHSPTGQFF. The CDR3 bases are TGTGCCAGCAGCCACTCACCCACGGGGCAGTTCTTC.

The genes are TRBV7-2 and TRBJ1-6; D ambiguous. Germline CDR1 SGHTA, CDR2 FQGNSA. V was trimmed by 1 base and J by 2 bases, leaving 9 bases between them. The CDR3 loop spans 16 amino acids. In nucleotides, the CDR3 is TGTGCCAGCAGCTTAGGGGTGGGCGCCTATAATTCACCCCTCCACTTT. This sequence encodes CASSLGVGAYNSPLHF.

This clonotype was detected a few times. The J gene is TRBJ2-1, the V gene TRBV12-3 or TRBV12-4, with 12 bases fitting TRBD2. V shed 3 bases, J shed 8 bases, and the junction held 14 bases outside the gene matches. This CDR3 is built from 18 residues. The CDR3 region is CASSFRGLAGSSGDEQFF. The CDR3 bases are TGTGCCAGCAGTTTCAGGGGACTAGCGGGCTCATCGGGGGATGAGCAGTTCTTC.

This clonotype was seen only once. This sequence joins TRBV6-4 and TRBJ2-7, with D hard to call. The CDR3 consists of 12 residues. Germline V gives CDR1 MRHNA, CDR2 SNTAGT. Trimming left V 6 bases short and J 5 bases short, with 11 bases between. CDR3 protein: CASSEPKNEQYF. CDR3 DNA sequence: TGTGCCAGCAGCGAGCCCAAAAACGAGCAGTACTTC.

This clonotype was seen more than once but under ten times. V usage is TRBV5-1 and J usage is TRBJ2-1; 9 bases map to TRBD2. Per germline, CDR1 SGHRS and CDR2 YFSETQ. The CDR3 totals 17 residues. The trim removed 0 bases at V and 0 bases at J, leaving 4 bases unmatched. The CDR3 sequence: CASSLGLAGSSYNEQFF. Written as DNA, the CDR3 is TGCGCCAGCAGCTTGGGTCTAGCGGGGAGCTCCTACAATGAGCAGTTCTTC.

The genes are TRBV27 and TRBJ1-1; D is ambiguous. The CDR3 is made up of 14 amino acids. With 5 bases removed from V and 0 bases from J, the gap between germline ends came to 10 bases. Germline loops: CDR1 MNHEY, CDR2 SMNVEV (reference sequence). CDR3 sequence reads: CASSPRAMNTEAFF. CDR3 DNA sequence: TGTGCCAGCAGTCCCCGGGCCATGAACACTGAAGCTTTCTTT.

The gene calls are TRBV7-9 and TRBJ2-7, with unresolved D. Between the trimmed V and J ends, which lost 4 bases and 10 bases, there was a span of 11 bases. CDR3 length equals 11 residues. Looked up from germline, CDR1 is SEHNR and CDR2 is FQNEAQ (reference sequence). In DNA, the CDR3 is TGTGCCAGCAGCTCCATGCTGGTCCAGTACTTC. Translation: CASSSMLVQYF.

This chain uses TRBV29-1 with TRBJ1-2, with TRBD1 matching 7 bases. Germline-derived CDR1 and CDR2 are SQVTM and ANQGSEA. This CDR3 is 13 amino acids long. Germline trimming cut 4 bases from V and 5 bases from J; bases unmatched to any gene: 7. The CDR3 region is CSVGGQAPYGYTF. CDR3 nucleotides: TGCAGCGTTGGAGGACAGGCCCCTTATGGCTACACCTTC.

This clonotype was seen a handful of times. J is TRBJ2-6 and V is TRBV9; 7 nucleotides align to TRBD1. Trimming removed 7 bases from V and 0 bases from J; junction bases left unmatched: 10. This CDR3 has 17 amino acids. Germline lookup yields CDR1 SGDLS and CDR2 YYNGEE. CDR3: CASSEGAAISGANVLTF. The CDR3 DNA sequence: TGTGCCAGCTCAGAGGGGGCAGCGATCTCTGGGGCCAACGTCCTGACTTTC.

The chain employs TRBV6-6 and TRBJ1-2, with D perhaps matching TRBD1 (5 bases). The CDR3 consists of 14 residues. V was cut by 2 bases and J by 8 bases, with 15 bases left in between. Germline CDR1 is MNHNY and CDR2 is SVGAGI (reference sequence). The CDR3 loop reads CASSYRPLEGGYTF. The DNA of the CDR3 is TGTGCCAGCAGTTACCGACCCCTTGAGGGGGGCTACACCTTC.

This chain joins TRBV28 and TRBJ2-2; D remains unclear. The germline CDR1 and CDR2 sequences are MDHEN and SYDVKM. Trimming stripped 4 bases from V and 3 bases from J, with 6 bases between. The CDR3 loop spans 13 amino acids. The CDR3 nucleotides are TGTGCCAGCAGTTCCCCCCACACCGGGGAGCTGTTTTTT. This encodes CASSSPHTGELFF.

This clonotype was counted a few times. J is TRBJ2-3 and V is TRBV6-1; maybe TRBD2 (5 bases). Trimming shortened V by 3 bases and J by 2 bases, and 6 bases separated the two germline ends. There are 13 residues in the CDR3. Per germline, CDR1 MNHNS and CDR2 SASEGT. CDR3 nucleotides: TGTGCCAGCAGTGATGACTACACAGATACGCAGTATTTT. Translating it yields CASSDDYTDTQYF.

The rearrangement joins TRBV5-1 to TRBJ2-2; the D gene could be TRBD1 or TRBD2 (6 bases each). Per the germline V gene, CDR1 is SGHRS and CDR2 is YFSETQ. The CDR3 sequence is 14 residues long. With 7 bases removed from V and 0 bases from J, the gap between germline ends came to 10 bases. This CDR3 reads CASGGTTNTGELFF. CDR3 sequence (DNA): TGCGCCAGCGGAGGGACAACGAACACCGGGGAGCTGTTTTTT.

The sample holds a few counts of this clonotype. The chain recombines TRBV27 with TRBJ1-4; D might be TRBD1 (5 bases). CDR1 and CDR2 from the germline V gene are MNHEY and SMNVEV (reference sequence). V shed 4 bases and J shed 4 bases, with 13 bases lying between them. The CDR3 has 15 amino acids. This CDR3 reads CASSSPDMFNEKLFF. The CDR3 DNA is TGTGCCAGCAGTTCCCCGGACATGTTTAATGAAAAACTGTTTTTT. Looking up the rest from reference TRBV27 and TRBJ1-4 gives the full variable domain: EAQVTQNPRYLITVTGKKLTVTCSQNMNHEYMSWYRQDPGLGLRQIYYSMNVEVTDKGDVPEGYKVSRKEKRNFPLILESPSPNQTSLYFCASSSPDMFNEKLFFGSGTQLSVL.

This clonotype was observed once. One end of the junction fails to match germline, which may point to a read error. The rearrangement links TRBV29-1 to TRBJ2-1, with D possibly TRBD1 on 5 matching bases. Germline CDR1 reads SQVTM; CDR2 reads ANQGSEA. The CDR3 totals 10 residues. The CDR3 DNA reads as TGCAGCGTGCTGGCAGGGTCCCCATACTTC. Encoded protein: CSVLAGSPYF.

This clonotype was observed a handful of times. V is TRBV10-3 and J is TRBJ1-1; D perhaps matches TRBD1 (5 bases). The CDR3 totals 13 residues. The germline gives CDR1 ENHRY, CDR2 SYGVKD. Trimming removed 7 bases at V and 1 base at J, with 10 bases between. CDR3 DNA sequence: TGTGCCATCATTGGGCAGGGGAACACTGAAGCTTTCTTT. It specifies CAIIGQGNTEAFF.

The CDR3 DNA reads TGCAGTGTGGAGGAGCAGGGGGGGTCCTACGAGCAGTACTTC. It specifies CSVEEQGGSYEQYF. This sequence joins TRBV20-1 and TRBJ2-7, with D perhaps assigned TRBD1 or TRBD2 (7 bases each). From germline, CDR1 is DFQATT and CDR2 SNEGSKA (reference sequence). Trimming took 7 bases from V and 1 from J, leaving 17 bases between them. The CDR3 runs 14 residues.

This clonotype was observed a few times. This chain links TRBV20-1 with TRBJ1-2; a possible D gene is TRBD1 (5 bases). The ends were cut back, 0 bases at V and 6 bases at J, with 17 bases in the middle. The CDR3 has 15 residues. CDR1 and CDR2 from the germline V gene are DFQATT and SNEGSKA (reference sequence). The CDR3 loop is CSARDRGRDYDGYTF. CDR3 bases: TGCAGTGCTAGAGATCGCGGCAGGGACTATGATGGCTACACCTTC.

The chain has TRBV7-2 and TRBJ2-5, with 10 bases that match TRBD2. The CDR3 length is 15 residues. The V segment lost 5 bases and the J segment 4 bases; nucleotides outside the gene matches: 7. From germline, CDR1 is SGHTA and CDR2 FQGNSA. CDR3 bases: TGTGCCAGCAGCGCAAGCGGGGGGGCCGGAGAGACCCAGTACTTC. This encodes CASSASGGAGETQYF.